This TCR beta chain stems from a study of shared clonotypes between healthy human individuals. Notes on the study in general: Among donors, clonotype sharing was expected to be affected by sequencing depth.

TCRdb's copy holds only in-frame clones and misses some; the assay was immunoSEQ multiplex PCR. The profile covers about 2.3 million clones, with just under 95% appearing a single time and 0.37% taken by the ten largest. The ends lost 5 bases at V and 3 bases at J; junction bases unmatched: 2. The CDR3 contains 15 residues. Germline V gene sequence: CDR1 WNHNN, CDR2 SYGVQD (reference sequence). This clone came up once. Its matching antigen is unknown. V and J are TRBV10-1 and TRBJ2-1; 12 bases align to TRBD2. This sequence originates from a man between 18 and 35 years old in good health. Some clones in this sample may be carry-over from other donors' samples. Sequenced sample: naive CD4+ T cells from PBMCs. The subset: CD45RA+ positively selected. This CDR3 reads CASSLTSGSYNEQFF. The CDR3 DNA reads as TGCGCCAGCAGTCTGACTAGCGGGAGCTACAATGAGCAGTTCTTC.